This is a list of T cell receptor beta chains from one sample in a study of vaccination and CD4 T cells after COVID-19. Each CDR3 protein is one row after TCRdb ran MiXCR on the PCR reads. The data contain some 13,000 distinct CDR3 sequences, about two thirds of them seen just once; the ten biggest clones take up roughly 30%. No antigens are known for them. Sequencing input: CD4+ T cells from blood, cultured in vitro. These receptors all stem from a human donor who had recovered from COVID-19. Both conserved end residues are part of each CDR3. D genes are given only for firm matches. Clone size appears in some rows only: once, few, many, or a class for an expanded clone.

V,size,J,length,D,DNA,CDR3
TRBV23-1,.,TRBJ2-4,14,TRBD1,TGCGCCAGCAGTAAGGACAGGGCCAAAAACATTCAGTACTTC,CASSKDRAKNIQYF
TRBV27,.,TRBJ2-7,15,TRBD1,TGTGCCAGCAGTCCGGGACAGGGAATTTCCTACGAGCAGTACTTC,CASSPGQGISYEQYF
TRBV6-5,.,TRBJ2-7,15,.,TGTGCCAGCAGTTTTATGGGGGGCCTTTCACTCGAGCAGTACTTC,CASSFMGGLSLEQYF
TRBV7-8,few,TRBJ2-7,15,.,TGTGCCAGCAGCCGGCTAGCGTTAAGCTCCTACGAGCAGTACTTC,CASSRLALSSYEQYF
TRBV24-1,.,TRBJ2-5,16,.,TGTGCCACCAGTGATTTGAACAGGGGGGGGCGAGAGACCCAGTACTTC,CATSDLNRGGRETQYF
TRBV7-9,.,TRBJ1-1,17,TRBD1,TGTGCCAGCAGCGAAAAGACAGGGGAAGGGAGGAACACTGAAGCTTTCTTT,CASSEKTGEGRNTEAFF
TRBV2,.,TRBJ2-7,14,.,TGTGCCACAAAGCGGGACACAGACTCCTACGAGCAGTACTTC,CATKRDTDSYEQYF
TRBV27,.,TRBJ2-1,13,TRBD1,TGTGCCAGCCCGACAGGGGCGAGTAATGAGCAGTTCTTC,CASPTGASNEQFF
TRBV28,.,TRBJ1-6,16,.,TGTGCCAGCAGGGCCAACACGAGTGGGGGGGGCTCACCCCTCCACTTT,CASRANTSGGGSPLHF
TRBV7-2,few,TRBJ1-2,15,.,TGTGCCAGCAGCTTAGTTGGTTCGGCAGGGACTCGCTACACCTTC,CASSLVGSAGTRYTF
TRBV11-2,.,TRBJ2-5,16,.,TGTGCCAGCAGCTTAGTTCCATCTGGGCCCCAAGAGACCCAGTACTTC,CASSLVPSGPQETQYF
TRBV7-2,large,TRBJ2-3,12,.,TGTGCCAGCAGCTCGTACGGGGATACGCAGTATTTT,CASSSYGDTQYF
TRBV20-1,.,TRBJ1-2,12,.,TGCAGTGCTCCGGCTTCTAACTATGGCTACACCTTC,CSAPASNYGYTF
TRBV19,few,TRBJ1-1,15,TRBD1,TGTGCCAGTAGTACACCGGGACAGGGTACCCTCCGGGCTTTCTTT,CASSTPGQGTLRAFF
TRBV15,.,TRBJ1-4,16,.,TGTGCCACCAGCAGAGCCGCTAGGACAGCTAATGAAAAACTGTTTTTT,CATSRAARTANEKLFF
TRBV20-1,.,TRBJ1-2,11,.,TGCAGTGAGCAGAGAAACTATGGCTACACCTTC,CSEQRNYGYTF
TRBV29-1,.,TRBJ1-1,13,.,TGCAGCGTTTACGGGGCAGCCGACACTGAAGCTTTCTTT,CSVYGAADTEAFF
TRBV7-9,once,TRBJ2-2,15,.,TGTGCCAGCAGCTTAGGGCTAGGGAACGCCGGGGAGCTGTTTTTT,CASSLGLGNAGELFF
TRBV6-1,.,TRBJ2-3,20,TRBD2,TGTGCCAGCAGTGAAAGCCCGACTAGCGGGAGGGCCCTCGGCACAGATACGCAGTATTTT,CASSESPTSGRALGTDTQYF
TRBV21-1,few,TRBJ2-5,13,.,TGTGCCAGCAGCAAAGGGGACCAAGAGACCCAGTACTTC,CASSKGDQETQYF
TRBV28,.,TRBJ1-6,12,TRBD1,TGTGCCAGCGACAGGGTGAATTCACCCCTCCACTTT,CASDRVNSPLHF
TRBV2,.,TRBJ1-2,13,TRBD1,TGTGCCAGTGGGGGACAGGGGTTTTTAGGCTACACCTTC,CASGGQGFLGYTF
TRBV5-4,.,TRBJ2-5,17,TRBD2,TGTGCCAGCAGCTTTCAATTCCGGGAGGGACGTGAAGAGACCCAGTACTTC,CASSFQFREGREETQYF
TRBV7-2,.,TRBJ2-7,14,.,TGTGCCAGCAGCTTAGGGGGTCGCCCCTACGAGCAGTACTTC,CASSLGGRPYEQYF
TRBV2,.,TRBJ2-1,12,.,TGTGCCAGCAGTGAGGAGGTGAATGAGCAGTTCTTC,CASSEEVNEQFF
TRBV27,.,TRBJ2-3,14,TRBD2,TGTGCCAGCAGTAGGGGACTAGGGACTGATACGCAGTATTTT,CASSRGLGTDTQYF
TRBV30,.,TRBJ2-3,11,.,TGTGCCTGGAGTGGGCCAGATACGCAGTATTTT,CAWSGPDTQYF
TRBV15,.,TRBJ2-5,19,TRBD2,TGTGCCACCAGCAGACTTCGGGGTAGCGGGGCGACATCCCAAGAGACCCAGTACTTC,CATSRLRGSGATSQETQYF
TRBV18,once,TRBJ1-2,17,TRBD1,TGTGCCAGCTCACCACCGAGGACAGGGGGCCGTAACTATGGCTACACCTTC,CASSPPRTGGRNYGYTF
TRBV29-1,few,TRBJ1-6,13,TRBD1,TGCAGCGCACAGACAGGGTCTGGCTCACCCCTCCACTTT,CSAQTGSGSPLHF
TRBV28,.,TRBJ2-6,15,.,TGTGCCAGCAGTTCCCCTCCCTCTGGGGCCAACGTCCTGACTTTC,CASSSPPSGANVLTF
TRBV27,.,TRBJ2-5,15,.,TGTGCCAGCAGCCTCTCCAGGGGCCCTAGGGGGACCCAGTACTTC,CASSLSRGPRGTQYF
TRBV7-9,.,TRBJ1-2,15,.,TGTGCCAGCAGCTTTGGTCCTCGACGGGGTTATGGCTACACCTTC,CASSFGPRRGYGYTF
TRBV7-2,.,TRBJ2-5,15,.,TGTGCCAGCAGCTTAATGGGCGGGGGCGGAGAGACCCAGTACTTC,CASSLMGGGGETQYF